Following are 6 T cell receptor beta chains from one sample sequenced in a study of blood T cell repertoires in COVID-19. Only in-frame clones appear in the TCRdb table, and some are missing; sequencing was by immunoSEQ multiplex PCR. The sample lists around 370,000 clones, around nine tenths occurring once. Material for sequencing was peripheral blood. These receptors were obtained from a woman aged 18 to 35 who had recovered from COVID-19.

The rearrangement uses TRBV18 and TRBJ1-4, with D maybe TRBD1 (5 bases). V lost 4 bases and J lost 7, with 19 bases in between. Germline assignment: CDR1 KGHSH and CDR2 LQKENI. This CDR3 has 16 amino acids. This chain's CDR3 is CASSLPGGVSAEKLFF. Here the CDR3 DNA reads TGTGCCAGCTCACTCCCGGGAGGGGTTTCCGCTGAAAAACTGTTTTTT.

A single count supports this clone. This chain joins TRBV14 and TRBJ1-4; 7 nucleotides line up with TRBD1. Germline trimming cut 3 bases from V and 9 bases from J; bases unmatched to any gene: 4. The CDR3 is made up of 13 amino acids. Germline V lookup: CDR1 SGHDN, CDR2 FVKESK. The CDR3, as DNA: TGTGCCAGCAGCCAGGGGACAGAGAAAAAACTGTTTTTT. Translation: CASSQGTEKKLFF.

This sequence joins TRBV15 and TRBJ2-6, with 10 bases lining up with TRBD2. This CDR3 contains 19 residues. CDR1 and CDR2 (germline): LNHNV, YYDKDF (reference sequence). J was trimmed by 0 bases and V by 3 bases; bases with no gene match: 8. The CDR3 nucleotides read TGTGCCACCAGCAGCCACCTACTAGCGGGAAGCTCTGGGGCCAACGTCCTGACTTTC. Protein product: CATSSHLLAGSSGANVLTF. Together with reference TRBV15 and TRBJ2-6, the CDR3 gives the full variable domain: DAMVIQNPRYQVTQFGKPVTLSCSQTLNHNVMYWYQQKSSQAPKLLFHYYDKDFNNEADTPDNFQSRRPNTSFCFLDIRSPGLGDTAMYLCATSSHLLAGSSGANVLTFGAGSRLTVL.

This clone was counted only a few times. V usage is TRBV27 and J usage is TRBJ1-1; D perhaps matches TRBD1 (5 bases). The V end lost 0 bases, the J end lost 1 base, and 9 bases lay between the germline ends. The CDR3 length is 15 residues. The germline CDR1 and CDR2 sequences are MNHEY and SMNVEV (reference sequence). The CDR3 sequence is CASSLSAGPNTEAFF. As DNA, the CDR3 is TGTGCCAGCAGTTTATCGGCAGGGCCGAACACTGAAGCTTTCTTT.

The sample holds a few counts of this clone. The V call is TRBV6-6, the J call TRBJ1-5; D remains unclear. Germline values: CDR1 MNHNY, CDR2 SVGAGI (reference sequence). CDR3 length: 15 amino acids. V dropped 1 base and J dropped 6 bases, with 13 bases sitting between them. CDR3 loop: CASSYFAGSGQPQHF. DNA for the CDR3: TGTGCCAGCAGTTACTTCGCGGGGTCGGGTCAGCCCCAGCATTTT.

The CDR3 sequence is CASRHRIANYGYTF. The CDR3 DNA is TGTGCCAGCAGGCACAGGATCGCTAACTATGGCTACACCTTC. The chain couples TRBV27 to TRBJ1-2; the D gene is possibly TRBD1 (5 bases). The CDR3 is 14 amino acids. V lost 6 bases to trimming and J lost 0 bases, with 11 bases between them. Germline V lookup: CDR1 MNHEY, CDR2 SMNVEV (reference sequence).